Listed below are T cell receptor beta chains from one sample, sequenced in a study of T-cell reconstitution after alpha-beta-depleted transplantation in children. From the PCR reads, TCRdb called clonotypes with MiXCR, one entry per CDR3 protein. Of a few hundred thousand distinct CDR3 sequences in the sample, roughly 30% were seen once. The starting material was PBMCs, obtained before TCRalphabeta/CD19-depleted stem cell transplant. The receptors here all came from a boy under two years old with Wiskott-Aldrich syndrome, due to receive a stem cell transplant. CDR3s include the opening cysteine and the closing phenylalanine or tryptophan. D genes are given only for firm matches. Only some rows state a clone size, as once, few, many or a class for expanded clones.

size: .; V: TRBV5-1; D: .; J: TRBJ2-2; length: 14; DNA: TGCGCCAGCAGCTTGTCTCCTACGGCCGGGGAGCTGTTTTTT; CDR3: CASSLSPTAGELFF
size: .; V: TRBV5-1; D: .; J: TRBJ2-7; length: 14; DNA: TGCGCCAGCAGCTTGCGGGTAAGCGCCTACGAGCAGTACTTC; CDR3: CASSLRVSAYEQYF
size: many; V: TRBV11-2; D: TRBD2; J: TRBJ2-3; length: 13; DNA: TGTGCCAGCAGTTTCGGGGGGACAGATACGCAGTATTTT; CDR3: CASSFGGTDTQYF
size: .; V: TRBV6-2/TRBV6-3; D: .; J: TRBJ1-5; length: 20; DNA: TGTGCCAGCAGTTACCTCCAGGGCAAAAGGGGGTTGATGGGCAATCAGCCCCAGCATTTT; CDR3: CASSYLQGKRGLMGNQPQHF
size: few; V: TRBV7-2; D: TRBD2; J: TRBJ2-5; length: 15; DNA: TGTGCCAGCGGGACTAGACACCATCTAGGAGAGACCCAGTACTTC; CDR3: CASGTRHHLGETQYF
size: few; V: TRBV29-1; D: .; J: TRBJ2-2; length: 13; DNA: TGCAGCGTGGCGGGTTGGAACACCGGGGAGCTGTTTTTT; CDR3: CSVAGWNTGELFF
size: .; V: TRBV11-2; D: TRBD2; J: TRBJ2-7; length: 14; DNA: TGTGCCAGCAGATTTAGCGGGAGTACGTACGAGCAGTACTTC; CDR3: CASRFSGSTYEQYF
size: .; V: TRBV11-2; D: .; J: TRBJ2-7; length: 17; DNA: TGTGCCAGCAGCCCCTACTTACTAGCTGCAAACTCCTACGAGCAGTACTTC; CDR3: CASSPYLLAANSYEQYF
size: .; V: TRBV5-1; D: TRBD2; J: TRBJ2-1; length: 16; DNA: TGCGCCAGCAGCCATTTAGCGGGAGGAGCTTACGATGAGCAGTTCTTC; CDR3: CASSHLAGGAYDEQFF
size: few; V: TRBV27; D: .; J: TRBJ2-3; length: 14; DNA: TGTGCCAGCAGTTTAAAAACGCCCCAAGATACGCAGTATTTT; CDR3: CASSLKTPQDTQYF
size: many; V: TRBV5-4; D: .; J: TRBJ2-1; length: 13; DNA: TGTGCCAGCAGCTTGGACAGGGCCCATGAGCAGTTCTTC; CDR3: CASSLDRAHEQFF
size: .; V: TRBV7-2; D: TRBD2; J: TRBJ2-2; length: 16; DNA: TGTGCCAGCAGCATCGCTAGCGGGAGTATCACCGGGGAGCTGTTTTTT; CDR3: CASSIASGSITGELFF
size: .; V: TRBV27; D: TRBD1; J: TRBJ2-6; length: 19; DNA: TGTGCCAGCAGCCACAGGATGACAGGGGGTAACTCTGGGGCCAACGTCCTGACTTTC; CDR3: CASSHRMTGGNSGANVLTF
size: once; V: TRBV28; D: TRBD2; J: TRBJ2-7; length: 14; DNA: TGTGCCAGCAGTTTCAGCGGGAACCTTTACGAGCAGTACTTC; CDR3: CASSFSGNLYEQYF
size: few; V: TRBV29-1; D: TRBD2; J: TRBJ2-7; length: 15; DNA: TGCAGCGTCGGACTAGCGGGAGTATCTTTATACGAGCAGTACTTC; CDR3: CSVGLAGVSLYEQYF
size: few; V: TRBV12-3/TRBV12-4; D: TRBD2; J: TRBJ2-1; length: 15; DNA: TGTGCCAGCAACATAGTACTAGCGGGGTACAATGAGCAGTTCTTC; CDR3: CASNIVLAGYNEQFF
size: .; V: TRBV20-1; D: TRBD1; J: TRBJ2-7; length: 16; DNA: TGCAGTGCTAGAGATACTGGGCGACAGGGATCCTACGAGCAGTACTTC; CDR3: CSARDTGRQGSYEQYF
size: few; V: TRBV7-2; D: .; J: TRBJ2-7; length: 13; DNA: TGTGCCAGCAGCTTAGGGACTGTAGGCGAGCAGTACTTC; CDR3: CASSLGTVGEQYF
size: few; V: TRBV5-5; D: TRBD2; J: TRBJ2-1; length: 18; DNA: TGTGCCAGCAGCTTGAGCGGGGGGGCCTTCCTTTCCTACAATGAGCAGTTCTTC; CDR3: CASSLSGGAFLSYNEQFF
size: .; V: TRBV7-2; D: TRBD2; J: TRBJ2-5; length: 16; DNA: TGTGCCAGCAGCCCCTCCGTGGGAGGGAGCCCTAAGGCCCAGTACTTC; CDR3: CASSPSVGGSPKAQYF
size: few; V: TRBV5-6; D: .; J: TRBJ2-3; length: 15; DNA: TGTGCCAGCAGCTTGGGCGGGCCGGGGCCAGATACGCAGTATTTT; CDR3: CASSLGGPGPDTQYF
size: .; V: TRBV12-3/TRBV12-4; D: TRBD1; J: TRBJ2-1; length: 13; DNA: TGTGCCATAAAAGGACAGGGCTACAATGAGCAGTTCTTC; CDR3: CAIKGQGYNEQFF
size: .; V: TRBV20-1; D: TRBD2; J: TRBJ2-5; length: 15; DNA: TGCAGTGCTACACCGACGGGGGGGTACCAAGAGACCCAGTACTTC; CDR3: CSATPTGGYQETQYF
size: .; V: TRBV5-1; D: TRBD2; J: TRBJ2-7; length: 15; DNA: TGCGCCGGCAGCTTGGATCAAGCGGGGTACTACGAGCAGTACTTC; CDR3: CAGSLDQAGYYEQYF
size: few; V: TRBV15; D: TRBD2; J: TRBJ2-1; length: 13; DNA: TGTGCCACCCGCGGGAGGGCCCCCTATGAGCAGTTCTTC; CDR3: CATRGRAPYEQFF
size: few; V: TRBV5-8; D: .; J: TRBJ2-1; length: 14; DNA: TGTGCCAGCACTAACTCCCGCGTCGCAAATGAGCAGTTCTTC; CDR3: CASTNSRVANEQFF
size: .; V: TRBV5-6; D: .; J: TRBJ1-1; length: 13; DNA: TGTGCCAGCAGCTTGGCCGATGGGACTGAAGCTTTCTTT; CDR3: CASSLADGTEAFF
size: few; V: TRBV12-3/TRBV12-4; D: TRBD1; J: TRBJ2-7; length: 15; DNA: TGTGCCAGCAGTCCCGCAGGGGGCCTCTCCTACGAGCAGTACTTC; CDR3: CASSPAGGLSYEQYF
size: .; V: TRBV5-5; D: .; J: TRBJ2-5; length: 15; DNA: TGTGCCAGCAGCCGCCGGGGAGGGGGTGGAGAGACCCAGTACTTC; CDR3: CASSRRGGGGETQYF
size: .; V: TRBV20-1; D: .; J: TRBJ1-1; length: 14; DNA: TGCAGTGCTAGAGACAGACGGACCAACACTGAAGCTTTCTTT; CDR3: CSARDRRTNTEAFF
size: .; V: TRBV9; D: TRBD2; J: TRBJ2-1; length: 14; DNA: TGTGCCAGCGGACCTAGCGGGACTTACAATGAGCAGTTCTTC; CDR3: CASGPSGTYNEQFF
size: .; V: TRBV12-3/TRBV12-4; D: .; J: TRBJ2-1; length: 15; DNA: TGTGCCAGCATATTTGATCCCCAAGCTAGGAATGAGCAGTTCTTC; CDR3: CASIFDPQARNEQFF
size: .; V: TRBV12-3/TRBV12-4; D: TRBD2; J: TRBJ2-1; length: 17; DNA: TGTGCCAGCAGTTTAGGGGGGCTAGCGGGAGCGCGGAATGAGCAGTTCTTC; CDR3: CASSLGGLAGARNEQFF
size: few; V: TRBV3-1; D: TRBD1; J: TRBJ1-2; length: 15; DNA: TGTGCCAGCAGCACAAGTACAGGGGAGGTCTATGGCTACACCTTC; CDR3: CASSTSTGEVYGYTF
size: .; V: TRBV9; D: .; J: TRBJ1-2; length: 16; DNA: TGTGCCAGCAGCGTAGGGTATTGGGCAGGGGTCCAGGGCTACACCTTC; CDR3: CASSVGYWAGVQGYTF
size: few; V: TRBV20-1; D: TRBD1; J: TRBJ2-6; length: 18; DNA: TGCAGTGCCAAGCAAATTACAGGGGGCGCGGCTGGGGCCAACGTCCTGACTTTC; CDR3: CSAKQITGGAAGANVLTF
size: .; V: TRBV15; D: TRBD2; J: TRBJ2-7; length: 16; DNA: TGTGCCACCAGCAGAGATCTTAGCGGGGGATCTTACGAGCAGTACTTC; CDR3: CATSRDLSGGSYEQYF
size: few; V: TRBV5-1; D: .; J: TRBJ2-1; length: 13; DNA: TGCGCCAGCAGCTACGGGACGTTCAATGAGCAGTTCTTC; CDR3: CASSYGTFNEQFF
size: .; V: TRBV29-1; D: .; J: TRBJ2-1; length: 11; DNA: TGCAGCGTTGGTTGGGGAAATGAGCAGTTCTTC; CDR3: CSVGWGNEQFF
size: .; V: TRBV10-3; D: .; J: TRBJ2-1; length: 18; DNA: TGTGCCATCAGTGGCTTTGGAGGGGATCCGGAAACGGAAAATGAGCAGTTCTTC; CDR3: CAISGFGGDPETENEQFF
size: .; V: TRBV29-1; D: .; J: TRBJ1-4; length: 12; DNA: TGCAGCGCCGGTCCCCCTAATGAAAAACTGTTTTTT; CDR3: CSAGPPNEKLFF
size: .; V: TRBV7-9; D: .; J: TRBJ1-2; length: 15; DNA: TGTGCCAGCAGCTTAGGCCTATGGACTAACTATGGCTACACCTTC; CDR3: CASSLGLWTNYGYTF
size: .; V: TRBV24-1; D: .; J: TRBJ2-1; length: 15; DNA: TGTGCCACCAGTGGCTCCAGTGGCTATCGCAATGAGCAGTTCTTC; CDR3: CATSGSSGYRNEQFF
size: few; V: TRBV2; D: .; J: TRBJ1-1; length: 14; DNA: TGTGCCAGCAGGGTTTCGACTGTGAACACTGAAGCTTTCTTT; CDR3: CASRVSTVNTEAFF
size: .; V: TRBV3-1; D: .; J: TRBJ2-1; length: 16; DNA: TGTGCCAGCAGCCAAGGGGGCCTAGCGACTTACAATGAGCAGTTCTTC; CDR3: CASSQGGLATYNEQFF